These T cell receptor beta chains were read from a single sample in a study of OX40 agonist ivuxolimab in advanced cancers. The table came from immunoSEQ multiplex PCR; TCRdb's copy has only in-frame clones and leaves some out. Of around 70,000 clones in the sample, around 85% were seen once. The specimen was CD4+ or CD8+ T cells sorted from blood, collected in a trial of the OX40 agonist ivuxolimab. The receptors were sampled from an adult with an advanced solid tumor such as melanoma, head and neck, liver or kidney cancer. Each CDR3 is given with its conserved first and last residue. A D gene is named only where the DNA matches it firmly. The size of a clone is reported for some rows only, either as once, few or many, or as a class for expanded clones.

CATSNTTGSLPPGTQYF TGTGCCACCAGCAATACGACAGGAAGCTTGCCCCCTGGGACGCAGTATTTT - - TRBJ2-3 TRBV15
CAITPGQRPDYGYTF TGTGCCATCACCCCTGGACAGCGACCAGACTATGGCTACACCTTC - - TRBJ1-2 TRBV10-3
CASFWGGMNNEQFF TGTGCCAGCTTTTGGGGCGGGATGAACAATGAGCAGTTCTTC - - TRBJ2-1 TRBV6-1
CASSVTLGQPQHF TGCGCCAGCAGCGTGACTCTAGGTCAGCCCCAGCATTTT - - TRBJ1-5 TRBV5-1
CSVGPKQGAHEQYF TGCAGCGTTGGTCCGAAGCAGGGGGCGCACGAGCAGTACTTC - TRBD1 TRBJ2-7 TRBV29-1
CASSKLAGAGDTQYF TGTGCCAGTAGTAAATTGGCAGGGGCCGGGGATACGCAGTATTTT - - TRBJ2-3 TRBV19
CASSERTGGPGVTQYF TGTGCCAGCAGTGAAAGGACGGGGGGGCCTGGGGTGACCCAGTACTTC - TRBD2 TRBJ2-5 TRBV6-1
CASSSPRGGFNEKLFF TGTGCCAGCAGTTCCCCCCGGGGGGGGTTTAATGAAAAACTGTTTTTT - - TRBJ1-4 TRBV7-9
CASSPSGLAGTYEQYF TGTGCCAGTAGTCCCTCGGGGCTAGCGGGGACCTACGAGCAGTACTTC - TRBD2 TRBJ2-7 TRBV19
CATSPTGTTGANVLTF TGTGCCACGTCACCTACCGGGACAACTGGGGCCAACGTCCTGACTTTC - - TRBJ2-6 TRBV10-3
CSVTRDSNEKLFF TGCAGCGTTACCCGGGACAGTAATGAAAAACTGTTTTTT - TRBD1 TRBJ1-4 TRBV29-1
CASSLSGLAGYTDTQYF TGTGCCAGCAGCTTGTCCGGGCTAGCGGGGTACACAGATACGCAGTATTTT - TRBD2 TRBJ2-3 TRBV5-5
CASSLRGGGTDTQYF TGTGCCAGCAGCTTAAGGGGGGGCGGCACAGATACGCAGTATTTT - - TRBJ2-3 TRBV11-1
CASSQDVGTGELFF TGCGCCAGCAGCCAAGATGTAGGCACCGGGGAGCTGTTTTTT once - TRBJ2-2 TRBV4-3
CASSYSLMNTEAFF TGTGCCAGCAGTTACTCCCTGATGAACACTGAAGCTTTCTTT - - TRBJ1-1 TRBV6-5
CASSPDPTYYGYTF TGTGCCAGCAGTCCAGACCCCACCTACTATGGCTACACCTTC few - TRBJ1-2 TRBV11-2
CASSPRGTEAFF TGTGCCAGCAGCCCCAGGGGAACTGAAGCTTTCTTT - - TRBJ1-1 TRBV7-2
CASSSGPQGAAGYTF TGTGCCAGTAGTTCAGGGCCACAGGGGGCTGCTGGCTACACCTTC few TRBD1 TRBJ1-2 TRBV19
CASSRDREGRSYGYTF TGTGCCAGCAGTCGGGACAGGGAAGGACGGAGCTATGGCTACACCTTC - TRBD1 TRBJ1-2 TRBV27
CASSFGHQNTEAFF TGCGCCAGCAGCTTTGGACACCAAAACACTGAAGCTTTCTTT - - TRBJ1-1 TRBV5-1
CASSYSDGDGYTF TGTGCCAGCAGTTACTCAGACGGAGATGGCTACACCTTC - - TRBJ1-2 TRBV6-6
CASIRNRGGQPQHF TGTGCCAGCATCCGAAACAGGGGTGGACAGCCCCAGCATTTT - TRBD1 TRBJ1-5 TRBV2